What follows is one T cell receptor (beta chain) and its context. Method: immunoSEQ multiplex PCR; TCRdb's copy keeps in-frame clones and lacks some. Of some 29,000 clones listed, over 75% were seen once; the top ten hold roughly 3%. This CDR3 contains 21 residues. V lost 2 bases and J 0 bases, leaving 23 bases between the germline ends. The data derive from a study of PD-L1 blockade in urothelial cancer. This chain links TRBV23-1 with TRBJ2-6, with D possibly being TRBD1 (5 bases). TRBV23-1 has ORF status, its function being uncertain. The source material was PBMCs, sampled around atezolizumab (anti-PD-L1) treatment. The source is a man aged 45 to 65 with urothelial cancer. DNA for the CDR3: TGCGCCAGCAGTCAACCTCGTAGACAGATTGTCCTCCTCTCTGGGGCCAACGTCCTGACTTTC. Amino acids: CASSQPRRQIVLLSGANVLTF.